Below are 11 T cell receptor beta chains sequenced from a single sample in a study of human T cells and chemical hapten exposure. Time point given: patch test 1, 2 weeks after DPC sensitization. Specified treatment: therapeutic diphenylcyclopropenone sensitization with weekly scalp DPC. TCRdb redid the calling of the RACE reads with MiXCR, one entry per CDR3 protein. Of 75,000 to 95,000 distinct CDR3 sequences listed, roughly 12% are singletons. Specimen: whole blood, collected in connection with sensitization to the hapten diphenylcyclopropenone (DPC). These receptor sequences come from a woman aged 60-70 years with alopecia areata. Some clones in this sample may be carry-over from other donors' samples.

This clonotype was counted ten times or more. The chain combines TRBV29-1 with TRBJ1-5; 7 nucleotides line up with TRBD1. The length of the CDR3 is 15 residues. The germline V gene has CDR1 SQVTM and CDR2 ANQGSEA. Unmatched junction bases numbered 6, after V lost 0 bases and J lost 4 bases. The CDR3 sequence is CSVEESQGGNQPQHF. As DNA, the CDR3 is TGCAGCGTTGAAGAGTCCCAGGGGGGGAATCAGCCCCAGCATTTT. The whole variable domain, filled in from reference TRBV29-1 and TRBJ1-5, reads SAVISQKPSRDICQRGTSLTIQCQVDSQVTMMFWYRQQPGQSLTLIATANQGSEATYESGFVIDKFPISRPNLTFSTLTVSNMSPEDSSIYLCSVEESQGGNQPQHFGDGTRLSIL.

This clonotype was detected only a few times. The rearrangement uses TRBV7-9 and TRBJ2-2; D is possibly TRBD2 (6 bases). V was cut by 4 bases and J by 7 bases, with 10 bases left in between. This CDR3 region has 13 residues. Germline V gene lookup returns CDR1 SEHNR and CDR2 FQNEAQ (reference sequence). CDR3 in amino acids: CASSSGEVGELFF. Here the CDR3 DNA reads TGTGCCAGCAGCTCCGGGGAGGTCGGGGAGCTGTTTTTT. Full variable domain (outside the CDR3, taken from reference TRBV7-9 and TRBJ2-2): DTGVSQNPRHKITKRGQNVTFRCDPISEHNRLYWYRQTLGQGPEFLTYFQNEAQLEKSRLLSDRFSAERPKGSFSTLEIQRTEQGDSAMYLCASSSGEVGELFFGEGSRLTVL.

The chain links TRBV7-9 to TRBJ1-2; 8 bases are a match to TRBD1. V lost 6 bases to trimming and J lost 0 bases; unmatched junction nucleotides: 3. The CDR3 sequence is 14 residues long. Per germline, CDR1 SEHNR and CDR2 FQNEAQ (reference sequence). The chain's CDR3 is CASRPTGANYGYTF. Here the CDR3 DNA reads TGTGCCAGCAGGCCGACAGGGGCTAACTATGGCTACACCTTC.

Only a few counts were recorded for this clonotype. The CDR3 protein is CASSSFTSTYEQYF. The CDR3 DNA follows: TGTGCCAGCAGCTCGTTCACCAGCACCTACGAGCAGTACTTC. The gene calls are TRBV7-9 and TRBJ2-7, with D unresolved. Germline V gives CDR1 SEHNR, CDR2 FQNEAQ (reference sequence). The CDR3 is made up of 14 amino acids. Trimming took off 4 bases at V and 2 bases at J, with 12 bases between the two ends.

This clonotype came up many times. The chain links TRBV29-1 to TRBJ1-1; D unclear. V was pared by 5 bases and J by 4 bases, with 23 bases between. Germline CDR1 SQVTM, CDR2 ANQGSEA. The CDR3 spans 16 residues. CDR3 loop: CSVSSGRYSGGTEAFF. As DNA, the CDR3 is TGCAGCGTTTCTTCGGGCAGATACTCAGGAGGCACTGAAGCTTTCTTT.

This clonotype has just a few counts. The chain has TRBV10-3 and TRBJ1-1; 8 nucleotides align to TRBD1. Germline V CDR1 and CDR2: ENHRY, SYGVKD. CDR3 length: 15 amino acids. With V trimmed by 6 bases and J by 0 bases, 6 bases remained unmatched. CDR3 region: CAIRAGGAMNTEAFF. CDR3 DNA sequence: TGTGCCATCAGAGCAGGGGGCGCGATGAACACTGAAGCTTTCTTT.

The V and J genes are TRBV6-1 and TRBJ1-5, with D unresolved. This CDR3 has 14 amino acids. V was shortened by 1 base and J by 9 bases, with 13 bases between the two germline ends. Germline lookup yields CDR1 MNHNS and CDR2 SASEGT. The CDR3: CASSEGGIPVPQHF. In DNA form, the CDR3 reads TGTGCCAGCAGTGAAGGAGGGATCCCTGTGCCCCAGCATTTT.

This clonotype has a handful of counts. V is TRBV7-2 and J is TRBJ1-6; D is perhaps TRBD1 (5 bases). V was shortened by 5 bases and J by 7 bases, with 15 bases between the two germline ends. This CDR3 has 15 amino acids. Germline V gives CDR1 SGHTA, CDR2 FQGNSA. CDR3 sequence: CASSPMGTVNSPLHF. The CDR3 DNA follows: TGTGCCAGCAGCCCCATGGGGACGGTAAATTCACCCCTCCACTTT.

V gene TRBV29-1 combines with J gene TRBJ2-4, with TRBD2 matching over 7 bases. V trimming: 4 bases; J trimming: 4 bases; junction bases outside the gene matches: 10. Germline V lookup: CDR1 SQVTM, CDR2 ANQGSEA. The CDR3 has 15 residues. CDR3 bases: TGCAGCGTTGCCGGACTAGAATATAAAAAAAACATTCAGTACTTC. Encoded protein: CSVAGLEYKKNIQYF.

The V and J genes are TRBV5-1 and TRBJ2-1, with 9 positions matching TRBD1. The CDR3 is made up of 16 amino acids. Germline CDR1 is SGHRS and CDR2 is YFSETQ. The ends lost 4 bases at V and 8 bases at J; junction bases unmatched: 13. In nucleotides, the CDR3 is TGCGCCAGCAGCGGCAAACCGGGACAGGGAATTGATGAGCAGTTCTTC. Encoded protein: CASSGKPGQGIDEQFF.

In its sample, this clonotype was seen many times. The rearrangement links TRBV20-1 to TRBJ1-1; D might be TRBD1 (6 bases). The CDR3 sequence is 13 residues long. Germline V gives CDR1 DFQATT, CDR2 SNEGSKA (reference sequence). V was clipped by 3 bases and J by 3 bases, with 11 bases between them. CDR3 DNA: TGCAGTGCTAGCCAAAACAGGGACACTGAAGCTTTCTTT. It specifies CSASQNRDTEAFF.